This T cell receptor (beta chain) emerged from a study of T-cell memory formation after mild COVID-19. A word on this clonotype: Its specificity is unknown.

Findings of the study overall: Later expanders leaned CD4+, whereas clones that contracted between day 15 and 85 were balanced CD4/CD8. Clones that contracted clustered mainly in CM and EM if CD4+ and in EMRA if CD8+. Some responding clones appeared in pre-infection memory, suggesting cross-reactive memory joined.

Researchers used 5'RACE with constant-segment primers to make TCR alpha and TCR beta cDNA libraries that carry sample barcodes and UMIs. TCRdb processed the 5' RACE reads anew with MiXCR; each CDR3 protein has one entry. Here the sample spans over 500,000 distinct CDR3 sequences, 17% being singletons. This CDR3 has 15 amino acids. Per the germline V gene, CDR1 is SGHVS and CDR2 is FQNEAQ. V shed 3 bases and J shed 3 bases, with 12 bases lying between them. The J gene is TRBJ1-5, the V gene TRBV7-8; D remains ambiguous. Material: PBMCs or a T cell subset sorted from them (not recorded which). The clonotype was recovered from an adult woman who had mild COVID-19 (a few samples of this study predate the infection). Cell type and time point are not known. The CDR3 DNA reads TGTGCCAGCAGCTTCGGGTCCCGTGCCAATCAGCCCCAGCATTTT. Translated, it gives CASSFGSRANQPQHF.